The sample holds a few counts of the clone carrying this TCR beta chain. This sample is drawn from a study of T cells of healthy individuals. One entry per CDR3 protein, called by TCRdb with MiXCR from the 5' RACE reads. Here the sample spans about 96,000 distinct CDR3 sequences, 17% being singletons. The TCR originated in a human donor in good health.

The CDR3 loop is CASSLPGGGRETQYF. In DNA form, the CDR3 reads TGTGCCAGCAGCTTGCCGGGAGGGGGGCGTGAGACCCAGTACTTC. The gene calls are TRBV5-6 and TRBJ2-5, with TRBD2 matching 8 bases. The CDR3 extends over 15 amino acids. Looked up from germline, CDR1 is SGHDT and CDR2 is YYEEEE. V lost 1 base and J lost 5; bases outside the gene matches: 7.